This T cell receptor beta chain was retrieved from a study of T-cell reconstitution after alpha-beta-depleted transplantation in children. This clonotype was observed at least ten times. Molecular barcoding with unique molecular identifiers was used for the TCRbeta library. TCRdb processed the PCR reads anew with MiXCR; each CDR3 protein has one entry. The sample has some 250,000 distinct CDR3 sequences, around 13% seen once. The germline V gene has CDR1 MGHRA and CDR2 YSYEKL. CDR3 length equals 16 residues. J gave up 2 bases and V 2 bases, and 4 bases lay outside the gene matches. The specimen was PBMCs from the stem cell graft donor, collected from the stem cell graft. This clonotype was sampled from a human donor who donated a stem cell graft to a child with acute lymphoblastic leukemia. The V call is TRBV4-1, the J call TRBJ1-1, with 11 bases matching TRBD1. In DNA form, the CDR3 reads TGCGCCAGCAGCCAATTACGGACAGGGGGCAACACTGAAGCTTTCTTT. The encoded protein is CASSQLRTGGNTEAFF.